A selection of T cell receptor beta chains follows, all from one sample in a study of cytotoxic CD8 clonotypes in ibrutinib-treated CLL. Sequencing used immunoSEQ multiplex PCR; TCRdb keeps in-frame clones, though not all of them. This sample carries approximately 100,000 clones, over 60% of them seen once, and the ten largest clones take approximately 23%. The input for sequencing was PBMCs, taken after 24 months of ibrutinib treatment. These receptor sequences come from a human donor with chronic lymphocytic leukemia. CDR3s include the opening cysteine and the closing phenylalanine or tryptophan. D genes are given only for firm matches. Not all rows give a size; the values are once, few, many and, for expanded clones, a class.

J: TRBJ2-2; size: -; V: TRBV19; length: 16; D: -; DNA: TGTGCCAGTAGTATAGCGGGCGCCGTAAACACCGGGGAGCTGTTTTTT; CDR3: CASSIAGAVNTGELFF
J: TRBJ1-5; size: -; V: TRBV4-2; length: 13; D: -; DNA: TGTGCCAGCAGCCAAGATTCGGGCCAGCCCCAGCATTTT; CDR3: CASSQDSGQPQHF
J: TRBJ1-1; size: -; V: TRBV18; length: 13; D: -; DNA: TGTGCCAGCTCCCAGGGGTTGAGGACTGAAGCTTTCTTT; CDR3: CASSQGLRTEAFF
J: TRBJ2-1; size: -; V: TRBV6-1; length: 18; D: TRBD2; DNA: TGTGCCAGCAGTGAAGCGCGTTATCTAGCGGGACTCGAACTTGAGCAGTTCTTC; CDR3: CASSEARYLAGLELEQFF
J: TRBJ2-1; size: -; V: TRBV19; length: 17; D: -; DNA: TGTGCCAGTAGTCCTCCCCGGGACACCTTTTCCTACAATGAGCAGTTCTTC; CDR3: CASSPPRDTFSYNEQFF
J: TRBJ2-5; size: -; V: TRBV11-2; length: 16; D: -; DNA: TGTGCCAGCAGCTTAGATCAACTCGGCATCATGAAGACCCAGTACTTC; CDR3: CASSLDQLGIMKTQYF
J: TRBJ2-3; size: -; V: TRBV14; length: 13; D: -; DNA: TGTGCCAGCAGGATGGGAGGCACAGATACGCAGTATTTT; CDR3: CASRMGGTDTQYF
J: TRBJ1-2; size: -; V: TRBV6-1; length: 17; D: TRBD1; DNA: TGTGCCAGCAGTGATTTCGACAGGGGGCTTTCCAACTATGGCTACACCTTC; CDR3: CASSDFDRGLSNYGYTF
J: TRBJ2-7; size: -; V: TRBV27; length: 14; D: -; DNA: TGTGCCAGCAAATACTCACAATTAAAATACGAGCAGTACTTC; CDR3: CASKYSQLKYEQYF
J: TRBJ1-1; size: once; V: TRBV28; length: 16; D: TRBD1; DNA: TGTGCCAGCCGAAAAGATGGGACAGGGTATTACGCTGAAGCTTTCTTT; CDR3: CASRKDGTGYYAEAFF
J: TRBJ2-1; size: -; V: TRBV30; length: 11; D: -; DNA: TGTGCCTGGAGTGCTCTCAATGAGCAGTTCTTC; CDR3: CAWSALNEQFF
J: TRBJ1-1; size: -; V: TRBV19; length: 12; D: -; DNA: TGTGCCAGCACCTACCGAAGGACTGAAGCTTTCTTT; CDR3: CASTYRRTEAFF
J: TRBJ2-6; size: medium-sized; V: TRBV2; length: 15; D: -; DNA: TGTGCCAGCAGTGAGTCCGGGGCTGGGGCCAACGTCCTGACTTTC; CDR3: CASSESGAGANVLTF
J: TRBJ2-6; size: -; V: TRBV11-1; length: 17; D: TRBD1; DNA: TGTGCCAGCAGCTCCAGGGGGCTCCCACCCGGGGCCAACGTCCTGACTTTC; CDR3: CASSSRGLPPGANVLTF
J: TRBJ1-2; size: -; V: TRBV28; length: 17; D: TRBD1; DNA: TGTGCCAGCAAGGCGCCCCTCGGGACAGGGGGCAACTATGGCTACACCTTC; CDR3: CASKAPLGTGGNYGYTF
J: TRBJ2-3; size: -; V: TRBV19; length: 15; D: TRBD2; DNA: TGTGCCAGTAGTAAGCCCACAGCGGGAGGGGATACGCAGTATTTT; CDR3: CASSKPTAGGDTQYF
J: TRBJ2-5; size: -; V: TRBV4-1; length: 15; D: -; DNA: TGCGCCAGCAGCCAATCCGGTCTGACGGGCGAGACCCAGTACTTC; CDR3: CASSQSGLTGETQYF
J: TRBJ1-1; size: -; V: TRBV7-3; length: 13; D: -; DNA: TGTGCCAGCAGCTTAACCGGGGGCACTGAAGCTTTCTTT; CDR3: CASSLTGGTEAFF